The 25 T cell receptor beta chains in this list originate from one sample, sequenced in a study of blood T cell repertoires in COVID-19. Here immunoSEQ multiplex PCR was the method, and the copy in TCRdb shows in-frame clones only, minus some. The sample includes 200,000 to 250,000 clones, 82% seen only once; the top ten take over 9.5%. Sample: peripheral blood. These receptors originate from a woman aged 40 to 55 with acute or convalescent COVID-19.

V gene TRBV9 combines with J gene TRBJ2-1; TRBD1 might be the D (6 bases). V lost 0 bases and J lost 0, with 13 bases in between. CDR1 SGDLS and CDR2 YYNGEE come from the germline V gene. The CDR3 covers 17 residues. The CDR3 here is CASSVGLRGGSYNEQFF. CDR3 bases: TGTGCCAGCAGCGTAGGGTTGCGAGGGGGCTCCTACAATGAGCAGTTCTTC. Drawing the rest from reference TRBV9 and TRBJ2-1, the complete variable domain is DSGVTQTPKHLITATGQRVTLRCSPRSGDLSVYWYQQSLDQGLQFLIQYYNGEERAKGNILERFSAQQFPDLHSELNLSSLELGDSALYFCASSVGLRGGSYNEQFFGPGTRLTVL.

The chain uses TRBV27 and TRBJ1-4, with no clear D. CDR1 MNHEY and CDR2 SMNVEV come from the germline V gene (reference sequence). CDR3 size: 15 residues. The V end lost 3 bases, the J end lost 8 bases, and 16 bases lay between the germline ends. This chain's CDR3 is CASSFSGGSGEKLFF. The CDR3 nucleotides read TGTGCCAGCAGTTTTTCTGGAGGGTCTGGCGAAAAACTGTTTTTT.

This chain links TRBV29-1 with TRBJ1-1; the match to TRBD1 covers 11 bases. The CDR3 has 15 residues. V was pared by 6 bases and J by 5 bases, with 11 bases of the junction left unmatched. CDR1 and CDR2 (germline): SQVTM, ANQGSEA. Written as DNA, the CDR3 is TGCAGCGTCGATGCTGGACAGGGGGCGCGGACTGAAGCTTTCTTT. Its protein product is CSVDAGQGARTEAFF.

The chain carries TRBV29-1 and TRBJ2-3; 9 bases line up with TRBD2. Germline V lookup: CDR1 SQVTM, CDR2 ANQGSEA. After removal of 7 bases from V and 6 bases from J, the junction contained 8 bases not matched to a gene. The CDR3 contains 13 residues. In DNA, the CDR3 is TGCAGCGCCTGGGGACTAGCTAGGGATACGCAGTATTTT. It yields the protein CSAWGLARDTQYF.

The gene calls are TRBV7-3 and TRBJ2-3; the D gene is possibly TRBD2 (5 bases). This CDR3 region has 16 residues. V dropped 5 bases and J dropped 1 base, with 16 bases sitting between them. Germline CDR1 is SGHTA and CDR2 is FQGTGA. The CDR3 here is CASSPSLAWGTDTQYF. CDR3 in DNA: TGTGCCAGCAGCCCCTCCCTAGCATGGGGCACAGATACGCAGTATTTT.

With regard to this clone: The sample carries other DNA sequences with the same CDR3. V usage is TRBV11-3 and J usage is TRBJ1-6, with TRBD1 as a possible D gene (5 bases). The germline gives CDR1 SGHNT, CDR2 YENEEA. The CDR3 sequence is 13 residues long. The V and J ends lost 1 base and 7 bases respectively, with 5 bases between them. The CDR3 bases are TGTGCCAGCAGCTTAGGACAGAATTCACCCCTCCACTTT. This codes for CASSLGQNSPLHF.

CDR3 residues: CSVDGWDSSPHNEQFF. The CDR3 coding sequence is TGCAGCGTTGATGGGTGGGACAGCTCGCCCCACAATGAGCAGTTCTTC. J is TRBJ2-1 and V is TRBV29-1, with TRBD1 matching over 7 bases. The V and J ends lost 3 bases and 5 bases, in that order; junction bases with no gene match: 13. Germline V gene lookup returns CDR1 SQVTM and CDR2 ANQGSEA. The CDR3 consists of 16 residues.

V and J are TRBV19 and TRBJ1-1; D is possibly TRBD1 (6 bases). Germline values: CDR1 LNHDA, CDR2 SQIVND (reference sequence). Trimming shortened V by 0 bases and J by 9 bases, and 14 bases separated the two germline ends. CDR3 length: 14 residues. The CDR3 reads CASSIERQGLKAFF. In nucleotides, the CDR3 is TGTGCCAGTAGTATAGAGAGGCAGGGGTTAAAAGCTTTCTTT.

There are a few counts of this clone. The V gene is TRBV5-4, the J gene TRBJ1-1, with 12 bases that match TRBD1. Germline CDR1 and CDR2: SGHNT and YYREEE (reference sequence). The CDR3 consists of 17 residues. J was trimmed by 5 bases and V by 3 bases; bases with no gene match: 11. The CDR3 coding sequence is TGTGCCAGCAGCTCCGGGACAGGGGGCCTCCTTATAACTGAAGCTTTCTTT. It is translated as CASSSGTGGLLITEAFF.

The chain has TRBV29-1 and TRBJ2-3; possible D gene TRBD1, 5 bases. Per germline, CDR1 SQVTM and CDR2 ANQGSEA. Trimming pared 4 bases from V and 2 bases from J, leaving 10 bases between. The length of the CDR3 is 13 residues. The CDR3 sequence: CSVGTLFTDTQYF. CDR3 nucleotide sequence: TGCAGCGTTGGGACACTCTTCACAGATACGCAGTATTTT.

Only one count was recorded for this clone. The chain couples TRBV10-2 to TRBJ2-3; TRBD2 aligns across 9 bases. This CDR3 region has 15 residues. J gave up 1 base and V 4 bases, and 3 bases lay outside the gene matches. In germline, CDR1 is WSHSY, CDR2 SAAADI. Here the CDR3 DNA reads TGCGCCAGCAGTGTAGCGGGAGACGGCACAGATACGCAGTATTTT. This codes for CASSVAGDGTDTQYF.

This chain links TRBV11-2 with TRBJ2-2; weak D call: TRBD1 (5 bases). This CDR3 is 14 amino acids long. Germline-derived CDR1 and CDR2 are SGHAT and FQNNGV. Trimming took 2 bases from V and 1 from J, leaving 5 bases between them. CDR3 sequence: CASSLQGNTGELFF. CDR3 nucleotides: TGTGCCAGCAGCTTACAGGGGAACACCGGGGAGCTGTTTTTT.

V and J are TRBV7-2 and TRBJ2-5; the D gene is possibly TRBD1 (5 bases). The germline gives CDR1 SGHTA, CDR2 FQGNSA. Trimming cost V 1 base and J 5 bases, with 14 bases left between them. This CDR3 contains 15 residues. This CDR3 is CASSLGQSVGETQYF. CDR3 DNA sequence: TGTGCCAGCAGCTTAGGACAGTCCGTAGGGGAGACCCAGTACTTC. Complete variable domain (other parts from reference TRBV7-2 and TRBJ2-5): GAGVSQSPSNKVTEKGKDVELRCDPISGHTALYWYRQSLGQGLEFLIYFQGNSAPDKSGLPSDRFSAERTGGSVSTLTIQRTQQEDSAVYLCASSLGQSVGETQYFGPGTRLLVL.

This chain joins TRBV4-3 and TRBJ1-2, with D possibly matching TRBD1 (5 bases). Germline CDR1 is LGHNA and CDR2 is YSLEER. The CDR3 extends over 15 amino acids. V lost 0 bases and J lost 2, with 10 bases in between. CDR3 nucleotides: TGCGCCAGCAGCCAAGATCTGGAGGGGAACTATGGCTACACCTTC. Its translation is CASSQDLEGNYGYTF.

This sequence joins TRBV7-8 and TRBJ2-1; 8 bases line up with TRBD2. Trimming at V came to 0 bases and at J to 7 bases, leaving 11 bases not matched to a gene. CDR3 length: 17 amino acids. CDR1 is SGHVS, CDR2 FQNEAQ, per germline. In nucleotides, the CDR3 is TGTGCCAGCAGCTTAGCGGGAAGCCCGGGACTAGAGAATGAGCAGTTCTTC. Its translation is CASSLAGSPGLENEQFF.

This clone was detected only a few times. This chain connects TRBV7-9 to TRBJ1-2; a weak D match, TRBD1 (6 bases). Per the germline V gene, CDR1 is SEHNR and CDR2 is FQNEAQ (reference sequence). The CDR3 loop spans 14 amino acids. V dropped 5 bases and J dropped 6 bases, with 16 bases sitting between them. CDR3 region: CASSPGTHRDGYTF. The CDR3, as DNA: TGTGCCAGCAGCCCCGGGACACATCGAGATGGCTACACCTTC.

This chain links TRBV9 with TRBJ2-5; tentatively, D is TRBD2 (6 bases). CDR1 and CDR2 from the germline V gene are SGDLS and YYNGEE. CDR3 length: 16 amino acids. The V end lost 2 bases, the J end lost 3 bases, and 17 bases lay between the germline ends. DNA for the CDR3: TGTGCCAGCAGCGTGTCGGGAGAGTCGAGGAAAGAGACCCAGTACTTC. Its translation is CASSVSGESRKETQYF.

The CDR3 DNA follows: TGTGCCAGATCCCGTGGGCACTCCTATAATTCACCCCTCCACTTT. This sequence encodes CARSRGHSYNSPLHF. This chain joins TRBV3-1 (or the pseudogene TRBV3-2) and TRBJ1-6; D is uncertain. There are 15 residues in the CDR3. The V gene's germline CDR1 is LGHDT and CDR2 YNNKEL (reference sequence). The V end was cut by 9 bases, the J end by 0 bases, with 12 bases between.

The chain links TRBV5-4 to TRBJ2-3; possible D gene TRBD2, 5 bases. The CDR3 sequence is 16 residues long. Germline CDR1 and CDR2: SGHNT and YYREEE (reference sequence). Deletions cut 3 bases from V and 1 base from J, with 15 bases between. In nucleotides, the CDR3 is TGTGCCAGCAGCTCGGAAAGAACCGGGGGCACAGATACGCAGTATTTT. Its protein is CASSSERTGGTDTQYF.

The rearrangement joins TRBV29-1 to TRBJ1-2; unclear D gene. Germline CDR1 and CDR2: SQVTM and ANQGSEA. CDR3 length: 13 amino acids. The germline V and J ends were trimmed by 4 bases and 7 bases, with 16 bases remaining between them. For the CDR3, the DNA is TGCAGCGTTGTAGAATCCGGGTTCGGTGGCTACACCTTC. It yields the protein CSVVESGFGGYTF.

V gene TRBV4-1 combines with J gene TRBJ1-5; D ambiguous. Trimming removed 2 bases from V and 6 bases from J, with 8 bases in between. The CDR3 spans 13 residues. CDR1 and CDR2 from the germline V gene are MGHRA and YSYEKL. As DNA, the CDR3 is TGCGCCAGCAGCCAATCTTTTAGTCAGCCCCAGCATTTT. This encodes CASSQSFSQPQHF.

This chain joins TRBV9 and TRBJ2-2; 10 bases align to TRBD2. V was pared by 0 bases and J by 1 base, with 6 bases of the junction left unmatched. The CDR3 has 18 residues. CDR1 is SGDLS, CDR2 YYNGEE, per germline. DNA for the CDR3: TGTGCCAGCAGCGTAGTTAGCGGGGGGACATTGAACACCGGGGAGCTGTTTTTT. Its protein product is CASSVVSGGTLNTGELFF.

This clone is a singleton in its sample. The chain uses TRBV5-1 and TRBJ2-7, with 9 bases lining up with TRBD1. The germline gives CDR1 SGHRS, CDR2 YFSETQ. Unmatched junction bases numbered 3, after V lost 2 bases and J lost 3 bases. The CDR3 consists of 14 residues. The CDR3 DNA reads TGCGCCAGCAGCTTTTCGGGACAGGGCTACGAGCAGTACTTC. Residues: CASSFSGQGYEQYF.

The chain combines TRBV5-1 with TRBJ2-1; D not certain. Germline-derived CDR1 and CDR2 are SGHRS and YFSETQ. CDR3 length equals 15 residues. V lost 4 bases, J lost 2 bases, and 13 bases lay in between. Here the CDR3 reads CASSPNTLPYNEQFF. CDR3 DNA: TGCGCCAGCAGCCCCAACACCTTACCCTACAATGAGCAGTTCTTC.

The rearrangement uses TRBV27 and TRBJ2-7, with a tentative D call TRBD2 (7 bases). Per the germline V gene, CDR1 is MNHEY and CDR2 is SMNVEV (reference sequence). The CDR3 totals 14 residues. With 3 bases removed from V and 2 bases from J, the gap between germline ends came to 11 bases. CDR3 DNA: TGTGCCAGCAGTTTTGGGGGGGCCGCCTACGAGCAGTACTTC. Encoded protein: CASSFGGAAYEQYF.